These T cell receptor beta chains were read from a single sample in a study of cytomegalovirus exposure and HLA in healthy donors. The table came from immunoSEQ multiplex PCR; TCRdb's copy has only in-frame clones and leaves some out. The repertoire consists of 100,000 to 150,000 clones, with 60% to 85% occurring once and the leading ten covering less than 3.5%. The sample taken for sequencing was PBMCs. These receptors came from a woman between 40 and 55 years old in good health and CMV-seropositive. Each CDR3 is given with its conserved first and last residue. A D gene is named only where the DNA matches it firmly. The size entry is marked missing in some rows and otherwise reads once, few, many or a size class.

few | TRBJ1-1 | TRBV5-6 | . | CASSLDRPGTEAFF | TGTGCCAGCAGCTTGGACAGGCCTGGGACTGAAGCTTTCTTT
. | TRBJ1-4 | TRBV9 | . | CASSVAGGSNEKLFF | TGTGCCAGCAGCGTAGCCGGGGGATCTAATGAAAAACTGTTTTTT
. | TRBJ1-1 | TRBV27 | . | CASSLVGVNTEAFF | TGTGCCAGCAGTTTAGTAGGGGTGAACACTGAAGCTTTCTTT
. | TRBJ2-1 | TRBV7-9 | TRBD1 | CSSSFQVLDRASNEQFF | TGTTCCAGCAGCTTCCAGGTGCTGGACAGGGCCTCGAATGAGCAGTTCTTC
. | TRBJ1-5 | TRBV28 | . | CASRSPQGKGSNQPQHF | TGTGCCAGCAGGTCCCCCCAGGGTAAAGGAAGCAATCAGCCCCAGCATTTT
few | TRBJ2-2 | TRBV7-9 | TRBD2 | CASSLYLAGGTNTGELFF | TGTGCCAGCAGCCTATACCTAGCGGGGGGGACTAACACCGGGGAGCTGTTTTTT
. | TRBJ2-6 | TRBV7-9 | TRBD1 | CASSSRTGAGANVLTF | TGTGCCAGCAGCTCTAGGACAGGGGCTGGGGCCAACGTCCTGACTTTC
few | TRBJ1-3 | TRBV6-1 | . | CASSEVGSSGNTIYF | TGTGCCAGCAGTGAAGTCGGTTCCTCTGGAAACACCATATATTTT
few | TRBJ2-1 | TRBV19 | TRBD2 | CASTKFQLAGVDEQFF | TGTGCCAGTACCAAATTCCAACTAGCGGGAGTTGATGAGCAGTTCTTC
. | TRBJ2-2 | TRBV11-3 | TRBD1 | CASRGQGSTGELFF | TGTGCCAGCAGGGGACAGGGCAGTACCGGGGAGCTGTTTTTT
. | TRBJ2-4 | TRBV13 | . | CASSEKHRVSPGNIQYF | TGTGCCAGCAGCGAGAAACACAGGGTCAGCCCAGGGAACATTCAGTACTTC
. | TRBJ1-6 | TRBV7-2 | . | CASSLLGAFNSPLHF | TGTGCCAGCAGCTTACTGGGGGCCTTTAATTCACCCCTCCACTTT
. | TRBJ1-4 | TRBV9 | . | CASSVGEVSEEKLFF | TGTGCCAGCAGCGTCGGGGAGGTTAGCGAAGAAAAACTGTTTTTT
once | TRBJ1-2 | TRBV25-1 | . | CASSELVHHGYTF | TGTGCCAGCAGTGAACTGGTACATCATGGCTACACCTTC
. | TRBJ1-4 | TRBV4-3 | . | CASSQDGSPRVEKLFF | TGCGCCAGCAGCCAAGATGGGAGTCCGCGGGTGGAAAAACTGTTTTTT
. | TRBJ1-3 | TRBV5-1 | . | CASSYGGTVSGNTIYF | TGCGCCAGCAGCTATGGGGGGACGGTCTCTGGAAACACCATATATTTT
. | TRBJ2-7 | TRBV13 | TRBD2 | CASSPSGGPPF | TGTGCCAGCAGCCCCTCGGGGGGGCCGCCCTTC
. | TRBJ2-7 | TRBV4-2 | TRBD2 | CASSQVETSATYEQYF | TGTGCCAGCAGCCAAGTAGAGACTAGCGCCACCTACGAGCAGTACTTC
. | TRBJ1-2 | TRBV6-1 | . | CASSQGPLITYGYTF | TGTGCCAGCAGCCAGGGGCCCCTCATCACCTATGGCTACACCTTC
. | TRBJ2-3 | TRBV6-5 | TRBD2 | CASSVSGTSGRAGYF | TGTGCCAGCAGTGTCTCCGGGACTAGCGGGAGGGCCGGGTATTTT
. | TRBJ2-1 | TRBV5-4 | TRBD2 | CASSSPPRVGGPGNEQFF | TGTGCCAGCAGCTCCCCCCCGAGGGTGGGAGGGCCGGGGAATGAGCAGTTCTTC
. | TRBJ2-6 | TRBV29-1 | . | CSVDEVSGANVLTF | TGCAGCGTTGACGAGGTCTCTGGGGCCAACGTCCTGACTTTC
. | TRBJ2-5 | TRBV30 | . | CAWSEARTYRGETQYF | TGTGCCTGGAGTGAGGCCCGGACCTATAGGGGGGAGACCCAGTACTTC
. | TRBJ2-1 | TRBV7-9 | . | CASSPLVNEQFF | TGTGCCAGCAGCCCACTAGTGAATGAGCAGTTCTTC
few | TRBJ2-1 | TRBV4-3 | . | CASSQDWTGVYNEQFF | TGCGCCAGCAGCCAAGATTGGACGGGGGTCTACAATGAGCAGTTCTTC
few | TRBJ2-1 | TRBV28 | . | CASSGGGAESRNEQFF | TGTGCCAGCAGTGGAGGGGGGGCCGAGTCCCGCAATGAGCAGTTCTTC
. | TRBJ1-1 | TRBV7-2 | . | CASSLVRRERTEAFF | TGTGCCAGCAGCTTAGTGCGCAGGGAAAGGACTGAAGCTTTCTTT
. | TRBJ2-4 | TRBV30 | . | CAWSGQGRAIQYF | TGTGCCTGGAGTGGGCAGGGGAGGGCCATTCAGTACTTC
. | TRBJ2-5 | TRBV6-5 | TRBD2 | CASSRGLAVRETQYF | TGTGCCAGCAGCCGAGGACTAGCGGTCCGGGAGACCCAGTACTTC
. | TRBJ2-1 | TRBV6-1 | . | CASSDLSGSYNEQFF | TGTGCCAGCAGTGATCTTAGCGGCTCCTACAATGAGCAGTTCTTC
. | TRBJ1-1 | TRBV6-5 | . | CASSHQSSRNTEAFF | TGTGCCAGCAGTCACCAATCCTCGAGGAACACTGAAGCTTTCTTT
few | TRBJ2-7 | TRBV7-9 | . | CASSQRAGTYEQYF | TGTGCCAGCAGTCAAAGGGCAGGGACCTACGAGCAGTACTTC
few | TRBJ1-5 | TRBV10-3 | . | CAISESRGNQPQHF | TGTGCCATCAGTGAGTCGCGAGGAAATCAGCCCCAGCATTTT
. | TRBJ2-7 | TRBV7-2 | . | CASSPGPRSSEQYF | TGTGCCAGCAGCCCAGGGCCCCGCTCATCCGAGCAGTACTTC
. | TRBJ2-2 | TRBV28 | TRBD1 | CASTIPPPDRGAGELFF | TGTGCCAGCACCATTCCTCCTCCGGACAGGGGGGCCGGGGAGCTGTTTTTT
. | TRBJ2-7 | TRBV5-8 | . | CASSLFESREQYF | TGTGCCAGCAGCTTATTTGAATCGCGGGAGCAGTACTTC
once | TRBJ2-1 | TRBV28 | TRBD1 | CASTSIQGQYNEQFF | TGTGCCAGCACCTCAATACAGGGGCAGTACAATGAGCAGTTCTTC
. | TRBJ1-5 | TRBV27 | TRBD1 | CASSLGTGGRQPQHF | TGTGCCAGCAGTTTAGGGACAGGGGGTCGCCAGCCCCAGCATTTT
few | TRBJ1-2 | TRBV18 | . | CASSLRTGDYGYTF | TGTGCCAGCTCATTGCGGACGGGAGACTATGGCTACACCTTC
. | TRBJ1-3 | TRBV25-1 | . | CASSDSITGSSGNTIYF | TGTGCCAGCAGTGACTCAATAACTGGGAGCTCTGGAAACACCATATATTTT
once | TRBJ1-5 | TRBV5-6 | TRBD1 | CASTGTGEDNQPQHF | TGTGCCAGCACTGGGACAGGGGAGGACAATCAGCCCCAGCATTTT
. | TRBJ2-2 | TRBV6-6 | . | CASFPTGLITGELFF | TGTGCCAGCTTCCCTACAGGGTTAATTACCGGGGAGCTGTTTTTT
. | TRBJ2-5 | TRBV28 | TRBD2 | CASNSRASGREETQYF | TGTGCCAGCAACTCCAGGGCTAGCGGGAGGGAAGAGACCCAGTACTTC
. | TRBJ1-6 | TRBV6-5 | . | CASKGGLMLNSPLHF | TGTGCCAGCAAGGGAGGACTAATGCTTAATTCACCCCTCCACTTT
. | TRBJ2-1 | TRBV9 | . | CASSKASASYNEQFF | TGTGCCAGCAGCAAGGCTAGCGCATCCTACAATGAGCAGTTCTTC
. | TRBJ2-3 | TRBV4-3 | . | CASSQVGNTQYF | TGCGCCAGCAGCCAAGTGGGCAACACGCAGTATTTT
. | TRBJ1-5 | TRBV28 | TRBD1 | CASSQQGATQPQHF | TGTGCCAGCAGCCAACAGGGGGCAACTCAGCCCCAGCATTTT
. | TRBJ2-3 | TRBV28 | . | CASSTTTQYF | TGTGCCAGCAGTACGACAACGCAGTATTTT
. | TRBJ2-1 | TRBV5-1 | TRBD1 | CASSLVTGLYNEQFF | TGCGCCAGCAGCTTGGTGACAGGGCTCTACAATGAGCAGTTCTTC
few | TRBJ2-7 | TRBV2 | TRBD1 | CASKSPGGWEQYF | TGTGCCAGCAAATCCCCAGGGGGCTGGGAGCAGTACTTC
. | TRBJ2-1 | TRBV5-6 | . | CASHQLITGTTNEQFF | TGTGCCAGCCACCAGCTTATAACAGGGACTACGAATGAGCAGTTCTTC
. | TRBJ2-6 | TRBV28 | . | CASSLVGEPAGANVLTF | TGTGCCAGCAGTTTAGTCGGGGAACCGGCTGGGGCCAACGTCCTGACTTTC
. | TRBJ1-5 | TRBV7-8 | . | CASNAGANNQPQHF | TGTGCCAGCAACGCAGGGGCGAACAATCAGCCCCAGCATTTT